The 9 T cell receptor beta chains below were found in one sample sequenced in a study of T cells after yellow fever vaccination. TCRdb called the 5' RACE reads again in MiXCR, with one record for every CDR3 protein. The data contain about 60,000 distinct CDR3 sequences, around 6.5% of them singletons. Sequenced here: CD8+ T cells sorted from PBMCs, sampled on the day of the first yellow fever vaccination. Receptor source: a man aged 18 to 29 who received the YFV17D yellow fever vaccine.

This clonotype was picked up a small number of times. The gene calls are TRBV6-5 and TRBJ2-1; 7 nucleotides agree with TRBD2. Germline V CDR1 and CDR2: MNHEY, SVGAGI. CDR3 length equals 15 residues. J gave up 3 bases and V 0 bases, and 2 bases lay outside the gene matches. The CDR3 sequence: CASSYSLADYNEQFF. The DNA of the CDR3 is TGTGCCAGCAGTTACTCGCTAGCGGACTACAATGAGCAGTTCTTC.

This clonotype appeared many times. The rearrangement uses TRBV3-1 and TRBJ1-1; no clear D gene. V was pared by 0 bases and J by 4 bases, with 15 bases between. CDR3 length: 16 amino acids. Germline V gene lookup returns CDR1 LGHDT and CDR2 YNNKEL (reference sequence). The CDR3 nucleotides are TGTGCCAGCAGCCAAGAGATTGGGGTTTACGGCACTGAAGCTTTCTTT. Amino acids: CASSQEIGVYGTEAFF. The full variable domain, rest sourced from reference TRBV3-1 and TRBJ1-1, is DTAVSQTPKYLVTQMGNDKSIKCEQNLGHDTMYWYKQDSKKFLKIMFSYNNKELIINETVPNRFSPKSPDKAHLNLHINSLELGDSAVYFCASSQEIGVYGTEAFFGQGTRLTVV.

This clonotype was seen many times. The gene calls are TRBV4-1 and TRBJ2-7, with 7 nucleotides matching TRBD1. With V trimmed by 6 bases and J by 2 bases, 7 bases remained unmatched. Germline V gives CDR1 MGHRA, CDR2 YSYEKL. The CDR3 loop spans 14 amino acids. CDR3 DNA: TGCGCCAGCAGTCGGGACAGCGAACCCTACGAGCAGTACGTC. Translating gives CASSRDSEPYEQYV.

This clonotype was seen only a few times. V is TRBV12-3 or TRBV12-4 and J is TRBJ2-3; D is ambiguous. V lost 5 bases to trimming and J lost 10 bases, with 10 bases between them. The CDR3 runs to 11 residues. In nucleotides, the CDR3 is TGTGCCAGCAGTCCCTCCCGGGCGCAGTATTTT. It is translated as CASSPSRAQYF.

This clonotype appeared many times. This sequence joins TRBV13 and TRBJ2-7, with 7 nucleotides matching TRBD1. V was pared by 1 base and J by 3 bases, with 6 bases of the junction left unmatched. This CDR3 is 15 amino acids long. Germline lookup yields CDR1 PRHDT and CDR2 FYEKMQ (reference sequence). Written as DNA, the CDR3 is TGTGCCAGCAGCTTAGCGGGTCAGGGGGACTACGAGCAGTACTTC. It encodes CASSLAGQGDYEQYF. Looking up the rest from reference TRBV13 and TRBJ2-7 gives the full variable domain: AAGVIQSPRHLIKEKRETATLKCYPIPRHDTVYWYQQGPGQDPQFLISFYEKMQSDKGSIPDRFSAQQFSDYHSELNMSSLELGDSALYFCASSLAGQGDYEQYFGPGTRLTVT.

The table lists this clonotype with many counts. The chain employs TRBV6-4 and TRBJ2-2; TRBD1 aligns across 7 bases. The CDR3 spans 15 residues. Germline CDR1 is MRHNA and CDR2 is SNTAGT. V was pared by 0 bases and J by 3 bases, with 1 base of the junction left unmatched. The CDR3 loop reads CASSDSDRHTGELFF. CDR3 nucleotide sequence: TGTGCCAGCAGTGACTCGGACAGGCACACCGGGGAGCTGTTTTTT.

V usage is TRBV15 and J usage is TRBJ2-1; D gene ambiguous. The CDR3 runs 12 residues. V was cut by 7 bases and J by 7 bases, with 11 bases left in between. Germline CDR1 is LNHNV and CDR2 is YYDKDF (reference sequence). CDR3 in amino acids: CATKGLWNEQFF. The DNA for the CDR3 is TGTGCCACCAAGGGATTGTGGAATGAGCAGTTCTTC.

This chain joins TRBV30 and TRBJ2-7; D is perhaps TRBD1 (6 bases). The V end lost 4 bases, the J end lost 1 base, and 8 bases lay between the germline ends. CDR3 size: 12 residues. In germline, CDR1 is GTSNPN, CDR2 SVGIG (reference sequence). The CDR3 sequence is CAWNGQSYEQYF. CDR3 bases: TGTGCCTGGAACGGACAGTCCTACGAGCAGTACTTC. The variable domain in full, with the rest retrieved from reference TRBV30 and TRBJ2-7, is SQTIHQWPATLVQPVGSPLSLECTVEGTSNPNLYWYRQAAGRGLQLLFYSVGIGQISSEVPQNLSASRPQDRQFILSSKKLLLSDSGFYLCAWNGQSYEQYFGPGTRLTVT.

This clonotype was counted between two and nine times. The chain couples TRBV6-1 to TRBJ2-2, with TRBD2 matching over 8 bases. V was pared by 5 bases and J by 6 bases, with 11 bases of the junction left unmatched. The CDR3 consists of 16 residues. Per the germline V gene, CDR1 is MNHNS and CDR2 is SASEGT. The CDR3 loop reads CASSPGGGAPAGELFF. The CDR3 nucleotides read TGTGCCAGCAGTCCCGGGGGGGGGGCGCCGGCCGGGGAGCTGTTTTTT.